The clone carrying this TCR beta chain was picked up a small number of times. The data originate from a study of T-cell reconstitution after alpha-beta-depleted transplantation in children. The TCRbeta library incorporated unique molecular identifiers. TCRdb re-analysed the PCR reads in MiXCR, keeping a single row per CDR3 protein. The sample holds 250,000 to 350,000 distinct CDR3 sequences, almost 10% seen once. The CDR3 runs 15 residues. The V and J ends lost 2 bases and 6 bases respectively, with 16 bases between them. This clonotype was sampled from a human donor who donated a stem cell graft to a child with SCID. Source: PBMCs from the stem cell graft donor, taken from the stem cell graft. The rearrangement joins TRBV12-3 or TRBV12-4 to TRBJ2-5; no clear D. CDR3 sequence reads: CASSLQVFPGKTQYF. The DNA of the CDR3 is TGTGCCAGCAGTTTACAAGTCTTCCCTGGGAAGACCCAGTACTTC.